This section outlines one TCR beta chain sequence together with its context. As yet, its antigen is unknown. Clones were sequenced by immunoSEQ multiplex PCR, and TCRdb holds only the in-frame ones, with some missing. This table has roughly 78,000 clones, 82% appearing once. This sample was included in a study of radiation and T cells in renal cell carcinoma. General study results and limits: Baseline intratumoral clonotype presence is unknown without pretreatment biopsies. Top tumor clonotypes rose in blood 2 weeks post-radiation, then contracted.

This sample's time point: blood 2 weeks post-SBRT. As for treatment: 15 Gy SBRT to primary tumor, nephrectomy 4 weeks later. After SBRT, blood was collected at 2 and 4 weeks, plus baseline. CDR3 length: 15 amino acids. The V and J ends lost 8 bases and 6 bases respectively, with 22 bases between them. Germline assignment: CDR1 MNHEY and CDR2 SVGAGI. This receptor was taken from a man aged 60 to 75 with renal cell carcinoma. The J gene is TRBJ1-1, the V gene TRBV6-5; D ambiguous. Sequencing was performed on blood, taken from a patient whose treatment included radiotherapy and nephrectomy. The CDR3 DNA follows: TGTGCCAGCGCGAAATACCCGGCTGGGCGTTCTGAAGCTTTCTTT. This translates into CASAKYPAGRSEAFF.